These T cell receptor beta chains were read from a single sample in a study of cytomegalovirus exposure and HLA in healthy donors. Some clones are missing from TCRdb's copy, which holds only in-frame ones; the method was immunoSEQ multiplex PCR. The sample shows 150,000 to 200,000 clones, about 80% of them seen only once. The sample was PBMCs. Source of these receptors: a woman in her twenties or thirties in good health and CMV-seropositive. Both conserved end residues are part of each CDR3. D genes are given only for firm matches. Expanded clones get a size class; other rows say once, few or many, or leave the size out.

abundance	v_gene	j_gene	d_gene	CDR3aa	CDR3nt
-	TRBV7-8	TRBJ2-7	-	CASRRTDAAYEQYF	TGTGCCAGCAGACGGACTGATGCCGCCTACGAGCAGTACTTC
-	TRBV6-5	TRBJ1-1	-	CATAPQQGLASEAFF	TGTGCCACCGCTCCACAGCAAGGACTGGCTTCTGAAGCTTTCTTT
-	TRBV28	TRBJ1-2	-	CASSLPIGGYYGYTF	TGTGCCAGCAGTTTACCTATCGGGGGGTACTATGGCTACACCTTC
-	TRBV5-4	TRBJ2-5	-	CASSTGRGETQYF	TGTGCCAGCAGCACGGGACGGGGGGAGACCCAGTACTTC
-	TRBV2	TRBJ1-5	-	CASSEASGMGQPQHF	TGTGCCAGCAGTGAAGCATCGGGGATGGGGCAGCCCCAGCATTTT
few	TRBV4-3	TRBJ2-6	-	CASSQDSASGANVLTF	TGCGCCAGCAGCCAAGATAGTGCTTCTGGGGCCAACGTCCTGACTTTC
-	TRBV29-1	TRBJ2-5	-	CSVEVTVQETQYF	TGCAGCGTTGAAGTGACAGTCCAAGAGACCCAGTACTTC
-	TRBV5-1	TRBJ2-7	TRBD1	CASSPGDSFSYEQYF	TGCGCCAGCAGCCCAGGGGACAGTTTCTCCTACGAGCAGTACTTC
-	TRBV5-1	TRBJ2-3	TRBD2	CASSSDRGRGDTDTQYF	TGCGCCAGCAGCTCTGACCGGGGCCGGGGGGACACAGATACGCAGTATTTT
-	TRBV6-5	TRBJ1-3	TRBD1	CASTRFGTGGNTIYF	TGTGCCAGCACCCGGTTCGGGACAGGTGGAAACACCATATATTTT
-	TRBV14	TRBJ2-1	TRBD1	CASRRDRANNEQFF	TGTGCCAGCAGAAGGGACAGGGCTAACAATGAGCAGTTCTTC
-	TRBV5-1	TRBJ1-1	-	CASRDQGGTEAFF	TGCGCCAGCAGGGACCAGGGAGGCACTGAAGCTTTCTTT